The clone carrying this TCR beta chain was found many times. This record comes from a study of spatial heterogeneity in lung cancer. TCRdb re-derived calls from the 5' RACE reads in MiXCR, one entry per CDR3 protein. Here the sample spans roughly 13,000 distinct CDR3 sequences, 3.5% to 4% being singletons. As for time point: sample taken at primary tumor resection. Patients with untreated early-stage non-small cell lung cancer, numbering more than 55, were the donors. Trimming cost V 6 bases and J 2 bases, with 10 bases left between them. The CDR3 spans 13 residues. Germline V gene lookup returns CDR1 ENHRY and CDR2 SYGVKD.

This TCR came from a male donor with early-stage non-small cell lung cancer. V is TRBV10-3 and J is TRBJ2-5; no firm D call. The source material was PBMCs, sampled at surgery. The CDR3 is CAIRGLGQETQYF. The CDR3 DNA reads TGTGCCATCAGGGGGTTGGGGCAAGAGACCCAGTACTTC.